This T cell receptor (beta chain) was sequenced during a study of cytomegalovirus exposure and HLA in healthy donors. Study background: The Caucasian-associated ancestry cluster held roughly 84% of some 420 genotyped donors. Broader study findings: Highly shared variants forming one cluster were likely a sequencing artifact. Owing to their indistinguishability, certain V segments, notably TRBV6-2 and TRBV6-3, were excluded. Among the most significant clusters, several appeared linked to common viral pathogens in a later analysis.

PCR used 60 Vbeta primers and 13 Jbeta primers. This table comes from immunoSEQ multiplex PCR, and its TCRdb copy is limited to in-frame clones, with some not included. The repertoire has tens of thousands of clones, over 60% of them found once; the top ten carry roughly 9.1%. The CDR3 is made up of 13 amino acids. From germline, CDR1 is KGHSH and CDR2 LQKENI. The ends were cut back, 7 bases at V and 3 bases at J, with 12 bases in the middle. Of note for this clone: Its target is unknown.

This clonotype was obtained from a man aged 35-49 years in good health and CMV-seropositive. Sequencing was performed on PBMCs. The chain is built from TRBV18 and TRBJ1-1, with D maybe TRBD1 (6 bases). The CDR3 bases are TGTGCCAGCTACTACAGGGCAGACACTGAAGCTTTCTTT. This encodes CASYYRADTEAFF.